Sequencing of this T cell receptor (beta chain) was carried out in a study of T cells after yellow fever vaccination (dated by TCRdb to about 2019). For context, the study as a whole: Libraries from fractions with low cell numbers were prepared with the SMART-Seq v4 Ultra Low Input RNA kit. To follow T-cell clones before and after both primary and booster YFV17D yellow fever vaccination, bulk TCR alpha and beta repertoires underwent longitudinal sequencing. Two healthy male donors, one aged 18 to 30 and one aged 30 to 40 years, were included in the cohort. Blood samples were taken at several timepoints before and after primary and secondary immunization, and bulk PBMC replicates and cell subsets were isolated.

Overall results and qualifications from the work: Most clones expanded after primary vaccination (almost 98% of CD4 and roughly 90% of CD8) were re-detected after the booster, suggesting that broad memory maintenance occurred. FACS-sorted repertoires could contain abundant contaminating clonotypes from the bulk population, so computational filtering was required. A small share of clonotypes was detected in both CD4 and CD8 compartments, with the overlap likely arising from convergent recombination. Compared with the primary T-cell response, the secondary T-cell response was faster but weaker, reaching its peak on day 5 rather than on day 15. The study included only a couple of donors, which limits how far the findings can be generalized.

TCR cDNA was synthesized by 5'RACE template switching, which introduced a universal primer site and unique molecular identifiers. Priming of cDNA synthesis was performed from both the TCR alpha and TCR beta constant segments. Library amplification involved two PCR steps, and the second step added sample barcodes and sequencing adapters. Sequencing of libraries was done on Illumina HiSeq 2500 (2x100 bp) or NovaSeq (2x150 bp). Per the authors' processing: Reads were demultiplexed and collapsed into UMI consensus sequences with MIGEC, and V(D)J alignment was performed with MiXCR. Vaccine-responding clonotypes were defined with edgeR using replicate PBMC samples, requiring FDR below 0.01 and a log2 fold change above 5 up to day 15. Each bulk clonotype received a CD4 or CD8 identity based on whether the sequenced CD4 or CD8 repertoire contained that clonotype at higher abundance. TCRdb took the public reads, trimmed them with fastp at Q25, ran MiXCR for clone calling and kept in-frame beta chains. Rows with one shared CDR3 protein collapse into an entry with the most common genes and DNA. The V and J calls were not made by the authors but by TCRdb's processing. The sample table lists some 550,000 distinct CDR3 sequences, roughly 21% of them with a count of one. The top ten hold 13% to 15% of the sample.

Germline trimming: 7 bases from V, 4 bases from J; junction bases outside gene matches: 5. The CDR3 has 13 amino acids, counting the end cysteine and phenylalanine. Only the CDR3 region is kept as DNA, spanning 39 bases read in frame from base 1. In the germline V gene (reference sequence), CDR1 corresponds to MNHEY and CDR2 to SMNVEV. What this sample's treatment or condition label stands for: live attenuated yellow fever vaccine strain. Two biological replicates of bulk PBMCs were collected at each blood-draw timepoint. A standard Ficoll-Paque protocol was used to isolate PBMCs from peripheral blood. RNA was extracted with TriZol from bulk PBMCs, CD4 and CD8 fractions, and dextramer-positive and dextramer-negative fractions. With respect to this clonotype: The antigen this receptor binds is unknown. The record has no base qualities; no much larger clone is one base away.

The V gene is TRBV27 and the J gene is TRBJ2-5, with 8 junctional bases fitting TRBD2. The sample was PBMCs, taken 15 days after the yellow fever booster vaccination. The clonotype originates from a man aged 30-40 years who received the YFV17D yellow fever vaccine. The DNA sequence is TGTGCCAGCACCAAACGGGGGGGAGAGACCCAGTACTTC. The translation is CASTKRGGETQYF.